The clone carrying this T cell receptor (beta chain) was recorded a few times. Its antigen remains unidentified. The data belong to a study of CD8+ T cells in alopecia areata. As part of sample collection, lesional scalp punch biopsies and peripheral blood were taken from alopecia areata patients. Cell sorting was applied to PBMCs, and CD4+ and CD8+ T cells were collected. RNA was extracted and reverse transcribed into cDNA as the sequencing template. This table comes from immunoSEQ multiplex PCR, and its TCRdb copy is limited to in-frame clones, with some not included. The data hold under 150,000 clones, with about 50% observed a single time. The ends were cut back, 8 bases at V and 1 base at J, with 17 bases in the middle. CDR1 is MDHEN and CDR2 is SYDVKM in the germline V gene. The CDR3 spans 15 residues. Study findings and constraints: Between patients, shared TCR sequences were less clear than in mice. This was possibly due in part to HLA diversity in the patient population. Lesional scalp, especially alopecia totalis/universalis, showed higher clonality than normal scalp.

This chain joins TRBV28 and TRBJ1-1; D possibly corresponds to TRBD1 (6 bases). The sequence derives from a human donor with alopecia areata. The specimen was NKG2D-low CD8+ T cells sorted from blood. The CDR3 is CASPGEGGTNTEAFF. The CDR3 DNA follows: TGTGCCAGCCCCGGTGAGGGGGGGACGAACACTGAAGCTTTCTTT.